The clone carrying this T cell receptor (beta chain) was observed a few times. Amplification targeted the TCR beta CDR3 regions, with RNA transcripts as the source material. HTBI primers served in a first-round RT-PCR, which a second-round multiplex PCR followed. TCRdb passed the multiplex PCR reads through MiXCR, listing each CDR3 protein once. The table shows under 800,000 distinct CDR3 sequences, with around a fifth occurring only once. This sample was included in a study of Graves' ophthalmopathy and Graves' hyperthyroidism. The CDR3 contains 13 residues. From germline, CDR1 is SQVTM and CDR2 ANQGSEA. V was clipped by 7 bases and J by 3 bases, with 16 bases between them.

The chain uses TRBV29-1 and TRBJ2-7, with D possibly matching TRBD1 (5 bases). This clonotype was sampled from a woman under 30 with stable Graves' hyperthyroidism. Some clones in this sample may be carry-over from other donors' samples. The sequencing sample was made of peripheral blood. The CDR3 DNA follows: TGCAGCGCCTCTACAGGATTGCTCTACGAGCAGTACTTC. As protein: CSASTGLLYEQYF.